The clone carrying this T cell receptor (beta chain) was seen repeatedly, ten times or more. Its antigen is not known. This entry is derived from a study of regulatory T cells in long-lasting Graves disease. Study-level points and caveats: Persistent disease was associated with favored TRBV28 usage and with favored use of TRBJ1-2 and TRBJ2-5.

As to time point: newly diagnosed GD, antithyroid drugs for less than 3 months. RNA from PBMCs was the source of the TCR library. Trimming took 3 bases from V and 3 from J; bases not matched to a gene: 1. CDR1 and CDR2 from the germline V gene are MNHEY and SMNVEV (reference sequence). There are 13 residues in the CDR3. Building the TCR beta libraries relied on iRepertoire HTBI primers, and CDR3 regions underwent Arm-PCR. A single record per CDR3 protein comes from TCRdb applying MiXCR to the multiplex PCR reads. The top ten hold roughly a tenth of the sample, which has 450,000 to 600,000 distinct CDR3 sequences, roughly 13% seen once. The same data also contributed to another study, on T cells in Graves' hyperthyroidism and ophthalmopathy.

The chain uses TRBV27 and TRBJ2-5; 7 positions agree with TRBD2. The clonotype comes from a man aged 30 to 39 with Graves disease. The starting material was peripheral blood mononuclear cells (PBMCs), obtained at new diagnosis, from a patient treated with antithyroid drugs. In nucleotides, the CDR3 is TGTGCCAGCAGTTTCCTAGCGGAAGAGACCCAGTACTTC. This sequence encodes CASSFLAEETQYF.